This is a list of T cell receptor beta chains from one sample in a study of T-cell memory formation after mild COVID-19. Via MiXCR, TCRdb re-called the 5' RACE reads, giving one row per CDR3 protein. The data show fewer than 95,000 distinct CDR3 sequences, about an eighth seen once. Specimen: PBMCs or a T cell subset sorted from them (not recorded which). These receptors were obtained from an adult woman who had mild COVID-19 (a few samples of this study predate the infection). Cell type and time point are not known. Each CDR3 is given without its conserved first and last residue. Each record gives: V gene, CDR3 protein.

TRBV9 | ASSVGEADTEAF
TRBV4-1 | ASSQELLGLAFDTQY
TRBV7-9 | ASSLAWVTDPENTEAF
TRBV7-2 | ASSLEWGSGEKLF
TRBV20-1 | SARLTNRDFNYGYT
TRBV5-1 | ASSLGSVVQGLWSVEQY
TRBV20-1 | SAYTGAYEQY
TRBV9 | ASSWTGGVGQPQH
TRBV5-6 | ASSPGLAGANEQF
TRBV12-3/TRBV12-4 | ASSGLAGLDEQY
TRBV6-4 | ASRGRAEKGNEQF
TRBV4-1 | ASSPGTGTDTEAF
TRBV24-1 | ATSEGQLNQPQH
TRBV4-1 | ASSSRTALGPQH
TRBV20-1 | SNDRESSYEQY
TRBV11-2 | ASSLVWGKNTEAF
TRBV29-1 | SDRTGGSYNEQF
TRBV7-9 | ASSSVVQETQY
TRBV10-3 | AISESGYNQPQH
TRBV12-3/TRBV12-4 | ASMREQEDTQY
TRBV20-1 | SAPTGYEQY
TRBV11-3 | ASRGGDYEQY
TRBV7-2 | ASSLGASTGPDTQY
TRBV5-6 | ASSLASEANTGELF
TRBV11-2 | ASTSLLMNTEAF
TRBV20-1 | SARDVAGGRETQY
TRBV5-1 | ASSLGLAERGETQY
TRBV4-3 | ASSLRLAAAYNEQF
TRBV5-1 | ASSFGDSGANVLT
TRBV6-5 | ASSYSKVSRGIGGYT
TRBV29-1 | SVEIAGKGYEQY
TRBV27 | ASSHSWGQGAQNSPLH
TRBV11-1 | ASSPTAPTNYGYT
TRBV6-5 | ASSYFGGGNIQY